The rows below give T cell receptor beta chains drawn from one sample of a study of T cell repertoires in cytomegalovirus infection. TCRdb itself ran the reads through MiXCR, one entry per CDR3 protein. Among a few hundred thousand distinct CDR3 sequences, 17% were seen once, and the ten largest hold around 11%. Sequencing input: PBMCs. The receptors were sampled from a human donor in good health (CMV status not recorded). Some clones in this sample may be carry-over from other donors' samples. Both conserved end residues are part of each CDR3. Fields, in order: clone size, D gene, J gene, V gene, CDR3 protein, CDR3 DNA. D genes are given only for firm matches. Size is stated for part of the rows, as once, few or many counts, or as a class when the clone is expanded.

clone size: few; D gene: NA; J gene: TRBJ2-1; V gene: TRBV12-3/TRBV12-4; CDR3 protein: CASSPTPQSSYNEQFF; CDR3 DNA: TGTGCCAGCAGCCCCACACCTCAGTCCTCCTACAATGAGCAGTTCTTC
clone size: few; D gene: NA; J gene: TRBJ1-6; V gene: TRBV11-2; CDR3 protein: CASSLNRAFNSPLHF; CDR3 DNA: TGTGCCAGCAGCTTAAACCGGGCTTTTAATTCACCCCTCCACTTT
clone size: many; D gene: TRBD2; J gene: TRBJ2-3; V gene: TRBV7-2; CDR3 protein: CASSPTSGGSTDTQYF; CDR3 DNA: TGTGCCAGCAGCCCCACGAGCGGGGGTAGCACAGATACGCAGTATTTT
clone size: NA; D gene: TRBD1; J gene: TRBJ1-1; V gene: TRBV6-1; CDR3 protein: CASSPRDSEAFF; CDR3 DNA: TGTGCCAGCAGTCCACGGGACAGTGAAGCTTTCTTT
clone size: few; D gene: NA; J gene: TRBJ1-5; V gene: TRBV20-1; CDR3 protein: CSAIRGAGGGNQPQHF; CDR3 DNA: TGCAGTGCTATACGGGGGGCGGGGGGTGGCAATCAGCCCCAGCATTTT
clone size: few; D gene: NA; J gene: TRBJ1-4; V gene: TRBV4-1; CDR3 protein: CASSQSESRKLFF; CDR3 DNA: TGCGCCAGCAGCCAATCCGAGTCCCGAAAACTGTTTTTT
clone size: NA; D gene: TRBD2; J gene: TRBJ2-3; V gene: TRBV4-2; CDR3 protein: CASSQDLWTSGGTDTQYF; CDR3 DNA: TGTGCCAGCAGCCAAGATTTATGGACTAGCGGGGGGACAGATACGCAGTATTTT
clone size: many; D gene: NA; J gene: TRBJ1-1; V gene: TRBV2; CDR3 protein: CASSGGGPMNTEAFF; CDR3 DNA: TGTGCCAGCAGTGGCGGGGGGCCAATGAACACTGAAGCTTTCTTT
clone size: NA; D gene: TRBD2; J gene: TRBJ2-5; V gene: TRBV12-3/TRBV12-4; CDR3 protein: CASSSPGLAGGQETQYF; CDR3 DNA: TGTGCCAGCAGTTCACCCGGACTAGCGGGGGGCCAAGAGACCCAGTACTTC
clone size: NA; D gene: NA; J gene: TRBJ2-2; V gene: TRBV6-8; CDR3 protein: CASSYSLGSNTGELFF; CDR3 DNA: TGTGCCAGCAGTTACAGCCTGGGCAGCAACACCGGGGAGCTGTTTTTT
clone size: many; D gene: NA; J gene: TRBJ1-5; V gene: TRBV12-3/TRBV12-4; CDR3 protein: CASSPRRGQGFQPQHF; CDR3 DNA: TGTGCCAGCAGTCCGCGTCGTGGGCAGGGTTTTCAGCCCCAGCATTTT
clone size: few; D gene: NA; J gene: TRBJ1-1; V gene: TRBV5-1; CDR3 protein: CASSLEGENTEAFF; CDR3 DNA: TGCGCCAGCAGCTTGGAGGGGGAGAACACTGAAGCTTTCTTT
clone size: few; D gene: NA; J gene: TRBJ2-2; V gene: TRBV6-1; CDR3 protein: CASSRPLGYGELFF; CDR3 DNA: TGTGCCAGCAGTCGCCCTCTTGGGTACGGGGAGCTGTTTTTT
clone size: few; D gene: NA; J gene: TRBJ2-2; V gene: TRBV19; CDR3 protein: CASSGVTNTGELFF; CDR3 DNA: TGTGCCAGTTCTGGAGTGACGAACACCGGGGAGCTGTTTTTT
clone size: NA; D gene: NA; J gene: TRBJ1-1; V gene: TRBV18; CDR3 protein: CASSPSLSFGQTNTEAFF; CDR3 DNA: TGTGCCAGCTCACCCAGTCTATCGTTCGGACAGACAAACACTGAAGCTTTCTTT
clone size: many; D gene: NA; J gene: TRBJ2-4; V gene: TRBV7-2; CDR3 protein: CASSQWGAAKNIQYF; CDR3 DNA: TGTGCCAGCAGCCAGTGGGGGGCGGCCAAAAACATTCAGTACTTC
clone size: many; D gene: NA; J gene: TRBJ1-1; V gene: TRBV12-3/TRBV12-4; CDR3 protein: CASSVRRTNTEAFF; CDR3 DNA: TGTGCCAGCAGTGTGAGAAGAACTAACACTGAAGCTTTCTTT
clone size: NA; D gene: NA; J gene: TRBJ2-3; V gene: TRBV20-1; CDR3 protein: CSARDWRGSSDTQYF; CDR3 DNA: TGCAGTGCTAGAGATTGGAGGGGGTCTTCGGATACGCAGTATTTT
clone size: few; D gene: NA; J gene: TRBJ2-5; V gene: TRBV4-1; CDR3 protein: CASSHPWKGPRGTTQYF; CDR3 DNA: TGCGCCAGCAGCCATCCCTGGAAGGGGCCACGGGGGACGACCCAGTACTTC
clone size: medium-sized; D gene: TRBD2; J gene: TRBJ2-5; V gene: TRBV10-2; CDR3 protein: CASRGPSGGPGETQYF; CDR3 DNA: TGCGCCAGCAGAGGGCCTAGCGGGGGGCCGGGAGAGACCCAGTACTTC
clone size: few; D gene: TRBD2; J gene: TRBJ2-5; V gene: TRBV10-3; CDR3 protein: CAISQTSGGSSETQYF; CDR3 DNA: TGTGCCATCAGTCAGACTAGCGGGGGGAGTTCGGAGACCCAGTACTTC
clone size: few; D gene: TRBD1; J gene: TRBJ2-1; V gene: TRBV11-1; CDR3 protein: CASSPNRDSARFF; CDR3 DNA: TGTGCCAGCAGCCCCAACCGGGACAGCGCACGGTTCTTC
clone size: NA; D gene: TRBD1; J gene: TRBJ1-1; V gene: TRBV28; CDR3 protein: CASSLGGDRAGIF; CDR3 DNA: TGTGCCAGCAGTTTGGGGGGTGACAGGGCGGGTATCTTT
clone size: many; D gene: NA; J gene: TRBJ1-2; V gene: TRBV7-2; CDR3 protein: CASSSRRSGNYGYTF; CDR3 DNA: TGTGCCAGCAGCTCCCGGAGAAGCGGGAACTATGGCTACACCTTC
clone size: few; D gene: TRBD1; J gene: TRBJ2-4; V gene: TRBV7-9; CDR3 protein: CASSSLTGVAKNIQYF; CDR3 DNA: TGTGCCAGCAGCTCCTTGACAGGGGTAGCCAAAAACATTCAGTACTTC
clone size: NA; D gene: NA; J gene: TRBJ1-6; V gene: TRBV12-3/TRBV12-4; CDR3 protein: CASGLTNSPLHF; CDR3 DNA: TGTGCCAGTGGACTGACGAATTCACCCCTCCACTTT
clone size: few; D gene: NA; J gene: TRBJ1-2; V gene: TRBV20-1; CDR3 protein: CSASDNTRAGDGYTF; CDR3 DNA: TGCAGTGCTAGCGATAATACGAGGGCAGGGGATGGCTACACCTTC
clone size: NA; D gene: NA; J gene: TRBJ2-7; V gene: TRBV7-2; CDR3 protein: CASSQGFLAYEQYF; CDR3 DNA: TGTGCCAGCAGCCAGGGATTCCTGGCCTACGAGCAGTACTTC
clone size: NA; D gene: NA; J gene: TRBJ1-5; V gene: TRBV28; CDR3 protein: CASSRGGSYSNQPQHF; CDR3 DNA: TGTGCCAGCAGTCGGGGGGGGTCCTATAGCAATCAGCCCCAGCATTTT
clone size: many; D gene: NA; J gene: TRBJ1-5; V gene: TRBV7-8; CDR3 protein: CASSLFNWEFNQPQHF; CDR3 DNA: TGTGCCAGCAGCTTATTTAATTGGGAGTTCAATCAGCCCCAGCATTTT
clone size: once; D gene: TRBD2; J gene: TRBJ2-7; V gene: TRBV5-1; CDR3 protein: CASSFQRGFYEQYF; CDR3 DNA: TGCGCCAGCAGCTTCCAGCGGGGCTTCTACGAGCAGTACTTC
clone size: few; D gene: NA; J gene: TRBJ2-3; V gene: TRBV20-1; CDR3 protein: CSALPQGGSNFVRLILGTQYF; CDR3 DNA: TGCAGTGCCTTACCCCAGGGGGGCAGTAACTTCGTTCGCCTGATATTGGGTACGCAGTATTTT
clone size: few; D gene: TRBD2; J gene: TRBJ2-1; V gene: TRBV5-8; CDR3 protein: CASYTSGGSYNEQFF; CDR3 DNA: TGTGCCAGCTACACTAGCGGGGGCTCCTACAATGAGCAGTTCTTC
clone size: many; D gene: NA; J gene: TRBJ1-1; V gene: TRBV7-2; CDR3 protein: CASSPTGGRRAFF; CDR3 DNA: TGTGCCAGCAGCCCGACCGGGGGGCGTCGGGCTTTCTTT
clone size: many; D gene: NA; J gene: TRBJ2-2; V gene: TRBV5-1; CDR3 protein: CASRAGQNTGELFF; CDR3 DNA: TGCGCCAGCAGAGCCGGACAGAACACCGGGGAGCTGTTTTTT
clone size: NA; D gene: NA; J gene: TRBJ1-4; V gene: TRBV7-2; CDR3 protein: CASSLGAYGVTNEKLFF; CDR3 DNA: TGTGCCAGCAGCTTGGGGGCCTATGGGGTAACTAATGAAAAACTGTTTTTT
clone size: NA; D gene: TRBD2; J gene: TRBJ2-5; V gene: TRBV2; CDR3 protein: CASMGDYGQTQYF; CDR3 DNA: TGTGCCAGCATGGGGGACTACGGGCAGACCCAGTACTTC
clone size: NA; D gene: TRBD1; J gene: TRBJ1-1; V gene: TRBV4-2; CDR3 protein: CASSRLMGQQAFF; CDR3 DNA: TGTGCCAGCAGCCGACTAATGGGACAGCAAGCTTTCTTT
clone size: few; D gene: NA; J gene: TRBJ1-5; V gene: TRBV10-3; CDR3 protein: CAISGSENQPQHF; CDR3 DNA: TGTGCCATCAGTGGATCGGAGAATCAGCCCCAGCATTTT
clone size: NA; D gene: NA; J gene: TRBJ1-5; V gene: TRBV2; CDR3 protein: CASRVDTHQPQHF; CDR3 DNA: TGTGCCAGCAGAGTTGACACACATCAGCCCCAGCATTTT
clone size: NA; D gene: NA; J gene: TRBJ1-3; V gene: TRBV20-1; CDR3 protein: CSARERTGNTIYF; CDR3 DNA: TGCAGTGCAAGGGAAAGGACCGGAAACACCATATATTTT
clone size: NA; D gene: TRBD1; J gene: TRBJ2-5; V gene: TRBV2; CDR3 protein: CASRLRTGGETQYF; CDR3 DNA: TGTGCCAGCAGACTTCGGACAGGGGGGGAGACCCAGTACTTC
clone size: many; D gene: NA; J gene: TRBJ2-1; V gene: TRBV19; CDR3 protein: CASRSGGNEQFF; CDR3 DNA: TGTGCCAGTAGGTCCGGTGGAAATGAGCAGTTCTTC
clone size: few; D gene: NA; J gene: TRBJ1-5; V gene: TRBV20-1; CDR3 protein: CSAGVSNQPQHF; CDR3 DNA: TGCAGTGCCGGGGTTAGCAATCAGCCCCAGCATTTT
clone size: NA; D gene: NA; J gene: TRBJ1-2; V gene: TRBV29-1; CDR3 protein: CSVEDAPDSLYGYTF; CDR3 DNA: TGCAGCGTTGAAGACGCCCCGGACAGTCTCTATGGCTACACCTTC
clone size: NA; D gene: NA; J gene: TRBJ1-2; V gene: TRBV7-9; CDR3 protein: CASSFGGTYGYTF; CDR3 DNA: TGTGCCAGCAGCTTCGGTGGGACTTATGGCTACACCTTC
clone size: NA; D gene: TRBD1; J gene: TRBJ2-2; V gene: TRBV20-1; CDR3 protein: CSARELGTGLTGELFF; CDR3 DNA: TGCAGTGCTAGAGAGTTGGGGACAGGACTGACCGGGGAGCTGTTTTTT